This TCR beta chain was recovered during a study of T cell responses to AZD1222 COVID-19 vaccine. Findings and limits, study-wide: Sampling captured repertoires only after the peak T cell response.

A single count supports this clone. Its antigen is currently unknown. The repertoire was sequenced with immunoSEQ multiplex PCR; TCRdb's copy has only in-frame clones and lacks some. The data contain around 150,000 clones, approximately 90% of them singletons. The germline gives CDR1 MNHEY, CDR2 SMNVEV (reference sequence). The CDR3 consists of 15 residues. V shed 2 bases and J 4 bases; nucleotides not matched to a gene: 6. The material was peripheral blood, obtained on day 0 of AZD1222 vaccination. This chain links TRBV27 with TRBJ2-7; 9 bases align to TRBD1. The source of this sequence is an adult in good health. CDR3 residues: CASSLVPGQGYEQYF. For the CDR3, the DNA is TGTGCCAGCAGTTTAGTTCCGGGACAGGGTTACGAGCAGTACTTC.